This TCR beta chain is drawn from a study of blood T cell repertoires in COVID-19. Background on the study: The study drew acute and convalescent COVID-19 samples from the United States, Italy and Spain. PBMCs, B-cell-depleted T cells, or T cells provided the cDNA or gDNA that made up the material.

The CDR3 consists of 13 residues. CDR1 is KGHSH, CDR2 LQKENI, per germline. V was clipped by 2 bases and J by 5 bases, with 8 bases between them. In the authors' methods: Counts of nucleated cells, estimated from reference gene primer amplification, were obtained. Some clones are missing from TCRdb's copy, which holds only in-frame ones; the method was immunoSEQ multiplex PCR. From that table come the V and J calls and clone size; the DNA was used to work out D and trimming. The table lists approximately 200,000 clones, about 86% of them singletons. The specimen sequenced was peripheral blood. The TCR originated in a man between 60 and 75 years old who had recovered from COVID-19. The genes are TRBV18 and TRBJ2-3; D uncertain. The CDR3 DNA sequence: TGTGCCAGCTCACCAACCTCGGGAGATACGCAGTATTTT. Protein: CASSPTSGDTQYF.